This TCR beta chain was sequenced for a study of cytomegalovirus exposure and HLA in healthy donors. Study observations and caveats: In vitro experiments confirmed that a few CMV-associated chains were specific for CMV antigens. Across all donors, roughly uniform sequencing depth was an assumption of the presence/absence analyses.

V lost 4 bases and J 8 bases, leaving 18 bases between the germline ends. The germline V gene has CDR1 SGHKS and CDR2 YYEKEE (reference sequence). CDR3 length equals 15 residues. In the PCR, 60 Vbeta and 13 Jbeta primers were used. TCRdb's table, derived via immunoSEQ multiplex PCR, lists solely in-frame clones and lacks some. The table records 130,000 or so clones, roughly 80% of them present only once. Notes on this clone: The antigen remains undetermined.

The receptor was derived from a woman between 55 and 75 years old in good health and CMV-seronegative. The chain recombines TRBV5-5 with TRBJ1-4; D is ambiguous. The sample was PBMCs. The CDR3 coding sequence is TGTGCCAGCAGCACCGGTGGCGGAAGTGGGGAAAAACTGTTTTTT. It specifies CASSTGGGSGEKLFF.